A single sample gave rise to the 23 T cell receptor beta chains below, sequenced in a study of cytomegalovirus exposure and HLA in healthy donors. The PCR was carried out with 60 Vbeta primers and 13 Jbeta primers. Using immunoSEQ multiplex PCR, the repertoire was profiled, and TCRdb retains in-frame clones only, with some absent. The sample comprises over 200,000 clones, 70% to 80% of which are singletons, and less than 2% rests with the top ten. The sample consisted of PBMCs. The receptor source for this set is a woman aged 30 to 39 in good health and CMV-seronegative.

This clone has only a few counts. The rearrangement joins TRBV11-2 to TRBJ2-5, with 11 nucleotides matching TRBD1. After removal of 5 bases from V and 6 bases from J, the junction contained 5 bases not matched to a gene. CDR1 SGHAT and CDR2 FQNNGV come from the germline V gene. This CDR3 contains 14 residues. Here the CDR3 reads CASSPGQGGKTQYF. The DNA of the CDR3 is TGTGCCAGCAGCCCGGGACAGGGGGGAAAGACCCAGTACTTC. The variable domain in full, completed from reference TRBV11-2 and TRBJ2-5, reads EAGVAQSPRYKIIEKRQSVAFWCNPISGHATLYWYQQILGQGPKLLIQFQNNGVVDDSQLPKDRFSAERLKGVDSTLKIQPAKLEDSAVYLCASSPGQGGKTQYFGPGTRLLVL.

This clone was seen only once. This chain joins TRBV7-9 and TRBJ2-7, with D perhaps matching TRBD1 (5 bases). This CDR3 contains 17 residues. Trimming left V 4 bases short and J 1 base short, with 20 bases between. From germline, CDR1 is SEHNR and CDR2 FQNEAQ (reference sequence). In DNA, the CDR3 is TGTGCCAGCAGCTCCTCATCCGCAGGGTTCTGGTCCTACGAGCAGTACTTC. Translated: CASSSSSAGFWSYEQYF. The whole variable domain, filled in from reference TRBV7-9 and TRBJ2-7, reads DTGVSQNPRHKITKRGQNVTFRCDPISEHNRLYWYRQTLGQGPEFLTYFQNEAQLEKSRLLSDRFSAERPKGSFSTLEIQRTEQGDSAMYLCASSSSSAGFWSYEQYFGPGTRLTVT.

A single count supports this clone. V usage is TRBV30 and J usage is TRBJ1-2; 8 nucleotides align to TRBD1. Looked up from germline, CDR1 is GTSNPN and CDR2 is SVGIG (reference sequence). The CDR3 loop spans 14 amino acids. V lost 3 bases and J lost 3; bases outside the gene matches: 6. The CDR3 region is CAWRVPGGDYGYTF. In DNA, the CDR3 is TGTGCCTGGAGAGTTCCAGGGGGCGACTATGGCTACACCTTC.

Remarks on this clone: The junction departs from germline at one end; a sequencing error may be responsible. This chain joins TRBV7-9 and TRBJ2-5, with 7 bases aligning to TRBD1. CDR3 size: 14 residues. CDR1 is SEHNR, CDR2 FQNEAQ, per germline (reference sequence). CDR3 coding DNA: TGTTCCAGCAGCTTCGGCAGGGGGATAGAGACCCAGTACTTC. The encoded protein is CSSSFGRGIETQYF. Full variable domain (rest looked up from reference TRBV7-9 and TRBJ2-5): DTGVSQNPRHKITKRGQNVTFRCDPISEHNRLYWYRQTLGQGPEFLTYFQNEAQLEKSRLLSDRFSAERPKGSFSTLEIQRTEQGDSAMYLCSSSFGRGIETQYFGPGTRLLVL.

The chain recombines TRBV5-1 with TRBJ2-3; D unresolved. This CDR3 comprises 15 residues. Between the trimmed V and J ends, which lost 5 bases and 3 bases, there was a span of 16 bases. In germline, CDR1 is SGHRS, CDR2 YFSETQ. CDR3 in amino acids: CASSLSARVTDTQYF. Written as DNA, the CDR3 is TGCGCCAGCAGTTTAAGCGCGAGAGTGACAGATACGCAGTATTTT.

As for this clone: At one boundary the junction diverges from the germline segment, which might be a read error. The genes are TRBV30 and TRBJ1-3; 7 bases agree with TRBD1. Germline CDR1 is GTSNPN and CDR2 is SVGIG (reference sequence). This CDR3 is built from 12 residues. The CDR3 loop is CAWSVKEGQSNF. CDR3 nucleotides: TGTGCCTGGAGTGTAAAGGAGGGACAGTCCAATTTT.

This sequence joins TRBV10-3 and TRBJ1-5; D remains unclear. Germline values: CDR1 ENHRY, CDR2 SYGVKD. The germline V and J ends were trimmed by 11 bases and 9 bases, with 14 bases remaining between them. The CDR3 extends over 11 amino acids. In DNA form, the CDR3 reads TGTGCCTGCGGTCGCCGAAGGCCCCAGCATTTT. Translated, it gives CACGRRRPQHF.

This clone showed up just a few times. J is TRBJ1-2 and V is TRBV19; a weak D match, TRBD1 (5 bases). V was shortened by 10 bases and J by 4 bases, with 16 bases between the two germline ends. Germline CDR1 is LNHDA and CDR2 is SQIVND (reference sequence). The CDR3 runs to 13 residues. The CDR3 loop is CATGGRVGYGYTF. In DNA, the CDR3 is TGTGCCACCGGGGGGAGAGTGGGCTATGGCTACACCTTC.

V usage is TRBV7-2 and J usage is TRBJ2-3; 11 nucleotides match TRBD2. The trim removed 6 bases at V and 0 bases at J, leaving 14 bases unmatched. This CDR3 contains 19 residues. CDR1 SGHTA and CDR2 FQGNSA come from the germline V gene. The CDR3 DNA follows: TGTGCCAGCAGAATTGGGGGGAATCGGACTAGCGGGAGCACAGATACGCAGTATTTT. As protein: CASRIGGNRTSGSTDTQYF.

This chain joins TRBV30 and TRBJ2-5; 7 positions match TRBD2. This CDR3 has 15 amino acids. V lost 3 bases to trimming and J lost 3 bases; unmatched junction nucleotides: 10. The germline V gene has CDR1 GTSNPN and CDR2 SVGIG (reference sequence). Here the CDR3 DNA reads TGTGCCTGGAGAGGCGGGAGAAGTTGGGAAGAGACCCAGTACTTC. Amino acid sequence: CAWRGGRSWEETQYF. Filled out from reference TRBV30 and TRBJ2-5, the complete variable domain reads SQTIHQWPATLVQPVGSPLSLECTVEGTSNPNLYWYRQAAGRGLQLLFYSVGIGQISSEVPQNLSASRPQDRQFILSSKKLLLSDSGFYLCAWRGGRSWEETQYFGPGTRLLVL.

The chain recombines TRBV9 with TRBJ1-4, with 7 bases lining up with TRBD1. The ends lost 2 bases at V and 4 bases at J; junction bases unmatched: 5. The CDR3 totals 15 residues. Looked up from germline, CDR1 is SGDLS and CDR2 is YYNGEE. CDR3 protein: CASSVQTGFNEKLFF. As DNA, the CDR3 is TGTGCCAGCAGCGTCCAGACAGGGTTTAATGAAAAACTGTTTTTT.

The chain employs TRBV6-1 and TRBJ1-2; TRBD1 aligns across 7 bases. J was trimmed by 8 bases and V by 5 bases; bases with no gene match: 8. Germline values: CDR1 MNHNS, CDR2 SASEGT. This CDR3 comprises 13 residues. CDR3 nucleotides: TGTGCCAGCAGTTTAAACAGGGGAGAAGGCTACACCTTC. This translates into CASSLNRGEGYTF.

This rearrangement joins TRBV30 to TRBJ1-1; D not resolved. Trimming left V 4 bases short and J 0 bases short, with 6 bases between. Germline V gene lookup returns CDR1 GTSNPN and CDR2 SVGIG (reference sequence). The CDR3 covers 12 residues. The CDR3 DNA follows: TGTGCCTGGACCGGGGTGAACACTGAAGCTTTCTTT. It codes for CAWTGVNTEAFF.

This chain connects TRBV27 to TRBJ2-1; the match to TRBD1 covers 9 bases. The CDR3 runs 15 residues. Germline CDR1 reads MNHEY; CDR2 reads SMNVEV (reference sequence). J lost 0 bases, V lost 7 bases, and 4 bases had no gene match. The chain's CDR3 is CASTPDRGSYNEQFF. CDR3 DNA sequence: TGTGCCAGCACCCCGGACAGGGGCTCCTACAATGAGCAGTTCTTC.

The CDR3 region is CASSKWDRDAEAFF. The CDR3 nucleotides read TGTGCCAGCAGTAAGTGGGACAGGGACGCTGAAGCTTTCTTT. The chain couples TRBV6-6 to TRBJ1-1; 9 positions match TRBD1. The CDR3 has 14 amino acids. V lost 5 bases, J lost 6 bases, and 7 bases stayed unmatched. CDR1 and CDR2 (germline): MNHNY, SVGAGI (reference sequence).

This clone was observed once. The V gene is TRBV6-5, the J gene TRBJ2-7, with D possibly being TRBD1 (6 bases). CDR1 MNHEY and CDR2 SVGAGI come from the germline V gene. CDR3 length: 16 amino acids. V dropped 3 bases and J dropped 0 bases, with 15 bases sitting between them. CDR3 region: CASSYNTQGSSYEQYF. The CDR3 bases are TGTGCCAGCAGTTATAATACTCAGGGGAGCTCCTACGAGCAGTACTTC.

Regarding this clone: The sample contains more than one DNA sequence encoding this CDR3. J is TRBJ2-1 and V is TRBV18, with 12 bases identical to TRBD2. J lost 3 bases, V lost 0 bases, and 0 bases had no gene match. The germline V gene has CDR1 KGHSH and CDR2 LQKENI. CDR3 length: 16 amino acids. This chain's CDR3 is CASSPPLAGGYNEQFF. The DNA for the CDR3 is TGTGCCAGCTCACCACCACTAGCGGGAGGCTACAATGAGCAGTTCTTC.

CDR3: CASSTLAGVGDIQYF. CDR3 sequence (DNA): TGTGCCAGTAGTACGTTAGCGGGAGTCGGGGACATTCAGTACTTC. The chain combines TRBV19 with TRBJ2-4, with 9 bases identical to TRBD2. Germline V gene data show CDR1 as LNHDA and CDR2 as SQIVND (reference sequence). After removal of 4 bases from V and 8 bases from J, the junction contained 9 bases not matched to a gene. This CDR3 contains 15 residues.

The chain uses TRBV30 and TRBJ1-2; no clear D. Germline CDR1 GTSNPN, CDR2 SVGIG (reference sequence). V was trimmed by 0 bases and J by 6 bases, leaving 11 bases between them. This CDR3 is 13 amino acids long. The CDR3 is CAWSVNPGDGYTF. DNA for the CDR3: TGTGCCTGGAGTGTAAACCCCGGGGATGGCTACACCTTC. The whole variable domain, remainder taken from reference TRBV30 and TRBJ1-2, is SQTIHQWPATLVQPVGSPLSLECTVEGTSNPNLYWYRQAAGRGLQLLFYSVGIGQISSEVPQNLSASRPQDRQFILSSKKLLLSDSGFYLCAWSVNPGDGYTFGSGTRLTVV.

The chain has TRBV7-6 and TRBJ2-1; TRBD2 is a possible D gene (6 bases). Germline CDR1 and CDR2: SGHVS and FNYEAQ. CDR3 length: 15 residues. V was trimmed by 4 bases and J by 7 bases, leaving 17 bases between them. For the CDR3, the DNA is TGTGCCAGCAGCTCCCAACCGGGGGTCTGGAATGAGCAGTTCTTC. This gives the protein CASSSQPGVWNEQFF. The full variable domain, rest sourced from reference TRBV7-6 and TRBJ2-1, is GAGVSQSPRYKVTKRGQDVALRCDPISGHVSLYWYRQALGQGPEFLTYFNYEAQQDKSGLPNDRFSAERPEGSISTLTIQRTEQRDSAMYRCASSSQPGVWNEQFFGPGTRLTVL.

This chain joins TRBV10-3 and TRBJ2-3; 8 nucleotides align to TRBD1. Germline V gives CDR1 ENHRY, CDR2 SYGVKD. This CDR3 has 14 residues. Trimming removed 7 bases from V and 2 bases from J; junction bases left unmatched: 5. CDR3 sequence: CAITAGGNTDTQYF. The DNA of the CDR3 is TGTGCCATCACAGCAGGGGGCAACACAGATACGCAGTATTTT.

The chain recombines TRBV18 with TRBJ2-5, with D unclear. The CDR3 has 13 residues. V was pared by 3 bases and J by 2 bases, with 7 bases between. Germline lookup yields CDR1 KGHSH and CDR2 LQKENI. CDR3 protein: CASSPAGQETQYF. The DNA for the CDR3 is TGTGCCAGCTCACCGGCAGGACAAGAGACCCAGTACTTC.

Note on this clone: The sample has other DNA sequences that encode this CDR3 too. The rearrangement joins TRBV6-5 to TRBJ1-5, with a weak D call TRBD1 (5 bases). The V and J ends lost 0 bases and 7 bases respectively, with 10 bases between them. The germline CDR1 and CDR2 sequences are MNHEY and SVGAGI. CDR3 length equals 14 residues. Written as DNA, the CDR3 is TGTGCCAGCAGTTACTCGACAGTGGGGCAGCCCCAGCATTTT. It encodes CASSYSTVGQPQHF.